This passage covers 16 T cell receptor beta chains from one sample sequenced in a study of CD8 T cells in ankylosing spondylitis. Via MiXCR, TCRdb re-called the 5' RACE reads, giving one row per CDR3 protein. The profile shows 300,000 to 400,000 distinct CDR3 sequences, 20% of them singletons. Sequencing was done on a sample of blood, either unsorted or a sorted T cell fraction (not recorded which). Source of these receptors: a male donor with ankylosing spondylitis or in good health (not recorded which).

The rearrangement joins TRBV6-2 or TRBV6-3 to TRBJ1-1, with a weak D call TRBD1 (5 bases). Germline CDR1 MNHEY, CDR2 SVGEGT. V lost 5 bases to trimming and J lost 2 bases, with 12 bases between them. The CDR3 has 14 amino acids. The CDR3 sequence: CASSAIDSNTEAFF. The CDR3 bases are TGTGCCAGCAGTGCCATCGACAGCAACACTGAAGCTTTCTTT.

The chain links TRBV12-3 or TRBV12-4 to TRBJ1-2, with D possibly matching TRBD1 (6 bases). V was cut by 3 bases and J by 8 bases, with 16 bases left in between. The CDR3 extends over 14 amino acids. The CDR3 DNA reads as TGTGCCAGCAGTTTCGGACAGCCCCAGATCGGCTACACCTTC. Translating gives CASSFGQPQIGYTF.

The J gene is TRBJ2-1, the V gene TRBV29-1; D is unresolved. There are 12 residues in the CDR3. Germline V gene lookup returns CDR1 SQVTM and CDR2 ANQGSEA. Trimming took 8 bases from V and 0 from J, leaving 8 bases between them. For the CDR3, the DNA is TGCAGCTGCCCCTACTCCTACAATGAGCAGTTCTTC. Translated, it gives CSCPYSYNEQFF.

The J gene is TRBJ2-1, the V gene TRBV4-1; TRBD1 or TRBD2 may be the D gene (5 bases each). V lost 2 bases and J 1 base, leaving 9 bases between the germline ends. The CDR3 is 15 residues long. CDR1 and CDR2 (germline): MGHRA, YSYEKL. The CDR3: CASSQNWGSYNEQFF. The CDR3 bases are TGCGCCAGCAGCCAAAACTGGGGGTCCTACAATGAGCAGTTCTTC.

The rearrangement links TRBV4-1 to TRBJ2-5, with D perhaps matching TRBD2 (5 bases). The germline gives CDR1 MGHRA, CDR2 YSYEKL. The CDR3 is made up of 16 amino acids. Trimming pared 0 bases from V and 6 bases from J, leaving 17 bases between. The CDR3 DNA follows: TGCGCCAGCAGCCAAGAAGGGAGTGGCATGTTGAAGACCCAGTACTTC. Protein product: CASSQEGSGMLKTQYF.

The table lists this clonotype with a few counts. The chain carries TRBV29-1 and TRBJ2-7; 11 positions match TRBD2. In germline, CDR1 is SQVTM, CDR2 ANQGSEA. This CDR3 has 13 amino acids. The ends lost 4 bases at V and 7 bases at J; junction bases unmatched: 6. CDR3 DNA: TGCAGCGTTGTTAGCGGGGGGGCAGGGGAGCAGTACTTC. Amino acids: CSVVSGGAGEQYF.

This clonotype was observed a handful of times. J is TRBJ2-7 and V is TRBV6-5; D may be TRBD2 (5 bases). The germline V gene encodes CDR1 MNHEY and CDR2 SVGAGI. The CDR3 consists of 15 residues. V lost 1 base and J lost 2, with 12 bases in between. The CDR3 nucleotides are TGTGCCAGCAGTTACTGGCAGGACTTTACCTACGAGCAGTACTTC. This translates into CASSYWQDFTYEQYF.

This sequence joins TRBV21-1 and TRBJ2-1; the DNA was not compared with TRBD1, the D call given in the table. TRBV21-1 is shown as a pseudogene. The CDR3 loop spans 16 amino acids. CDR3 loop: CASSKLIRLSGDEQFF. CDR3 sequence (DNA): TGTGCCAGCAGCAAACTAATTCGTTTATCCGGGGATGAGCAGTTCTTC.

This clonotype was picked up a small number of times. Here the CDR3 DNA reads TGCAGTGCTAGGAAGGACAGGGGGACGACCTACGAGCAGTACTTC. Translating it yields CSARKDRGTTYEQYF. The chain carries TRBV20-1 and TRBJ2-7, with 10 bases aligning to TRBD1. Germline values: CDR1 DFQATT, CDR2 SNEGSKA (reference sequence). Trimming took 3 bases from V and 2 from J; bases not matched to a gene: 7. The CDR3 is 15 residues long.

This clonotype was seen more than once but under ten times. In DNA, the CDR3 is TGTGCCAGCAGTGAATGGGGTAGCGGGTCCCACAATGAGCAGTTCTTC. Its protein is CASSEWGSGSHNEQFF. The chain is built from TRBV2 and TRBJ2-1, with TRBD2 matching 7 bases. V shed 2 bases and J 5 bases; nucleotides not matched to a gene: 9. CDR3 length: 16 amino acids. CDR1 and CDR2 from the germline V gene are SNHLY and FYNNEI.

J is TRBJ2-3 and V is TRBV6-1, with a possible D match to TRBD1 (5 bases). This CDR3 is 15 amino acids long. V was cut by 3 bases and J by 1 base, with 11 bases left in between. Germline V gene lookup returns CDR1 MNHNS and CDR2 SASEGT. Here the CDR3 DNA reads TGTGCCAGCAGTGACGGCAGGGATGGCACAGATACGCAGTATTTT. Amino acids: CASSDGRDGTDTQYF.

The V gene is TRBV9, the J gene TRBJ2-5; 7 nucleotides match TRBD2. The germline gives CDR1 SGDLS, CDR2 YYNGEE. Unmatched junction bases numbered 11, after V lost 7 bases and J lost 2 bases. The CDR3 has 15 residues. The CDR3 reads CASRLRGEPQETQYF. In DNA form, the CDR3 reads TGTGCCAGCCGTCTTCGGGGGGAACCTCAAGAGACCCAGTACTTC. Full variable domain (rest looked up from reference TRBV9 and TRBJ2-5): DSGVTQTPKHLITATGQRVTLRCSPRSGDLSVYWYQQSLDQGLQFLIQYYNGEERAKGNILERFSAQQFPDLHSELNLSSLELGDSALYFCASRLRGEPQETQYFGPGTRLLVL.

This chain uses TRBV28 with TRBJ2-6, with D perhaps matching TRBD1 or TRBD2 (5 bases each). The V gene's germline CDR1 is MDHEN and CDR2 SYDVKM. This CDR3 spans 18 amino acids. Deletions cut 6 bases from V and 3 bases from J, with 21 bases between. The DNA for the CDR3 is TGTGCCAGCAGCAAAGGGACCGGGGCTTCTGTTGGGGCCAACGTCCTGACTTTC. Protein sequence: CASSKGTGASVGANVLTF.

Only one count was recorded for this clonotype. The V and J genes are TRBV28 and TRBJ2-1; either TRBD1 or TRBD2 may supply D (5 bases each). This CDR3 is built from 15 residues. V shed 1 base and J shed 8 bases, with 15 bases lying between them. Germline V gene lookup returns CDR1 MDHEN and CDR2 SYDVKM. The CDR3 sequence is CASSLSGTLNDEQFF. DNA of the CDR3: TGTGCCAGCAGTTTATCCGGGACCCTGAACGATGAGCAGTTCTTC.

The chain has TRBV11-2 and TRBJ2-7; the D gene is possibly TRBD1 (5 bases). CDR1 is SGHAT and CDR2 is FQNNGV in the germline V gene. The CDR3 totals 15 residues. V was pared by 7 bases and J by 2 bases, with 18 bases between. The CDR3 sequence: CASTLGVGQTYEQYF. CDR3 in DNA: TGTGCCAGCACCCTTGGGGTGGGGCAGACCTACGAGCAGTACTTC. Based on the CDR3 plus reference TRBV11-2 and TRBJ2-7, the full variable domain is EAGVAQSPRYKIIEKRQSVAFWCNPISGHATLYWYQQILGQGPKLLIQFQNNGVVDDSQLPKDRFSAERLKGVDSTLKIQPAKLEDSAVYLCASTLGVGQTYEQYFGPGTRLTVT.

V gene TRBV7-9 combines with J gene TRBJ2-7, with TRBD2 identical over 9 bases. The CDR3 is 15 residues long. The V gene end was trimmed by 1 base and the J gene end by 2 bases; junction bases not matched to a gene: 3. CDR1 and CDR2 from the germline V gene are SEHNR and FQNEAQ (reference sequence). CDR3 coding DNA: TGTGCCAGCAGCTTAGTAGCGGGGGATCCCTACGAGCAGTACTTC. Protein product: CASSLVAGDPYEQYF. The full variable domain, in which reference TRBV7-9 and TRBJ2-7 provide the parts outside the CDR3, is DTGVSQNPRHKITKRGQNVTFRCDPISEHNRLYWYRQTLGQGPEFLTYFQNEAQLEKSRLLSDRFSAERPKGSFSTLEIQRTEQGDSAMYLCASSLVAGDPYEQYFGPGTRLTVT.